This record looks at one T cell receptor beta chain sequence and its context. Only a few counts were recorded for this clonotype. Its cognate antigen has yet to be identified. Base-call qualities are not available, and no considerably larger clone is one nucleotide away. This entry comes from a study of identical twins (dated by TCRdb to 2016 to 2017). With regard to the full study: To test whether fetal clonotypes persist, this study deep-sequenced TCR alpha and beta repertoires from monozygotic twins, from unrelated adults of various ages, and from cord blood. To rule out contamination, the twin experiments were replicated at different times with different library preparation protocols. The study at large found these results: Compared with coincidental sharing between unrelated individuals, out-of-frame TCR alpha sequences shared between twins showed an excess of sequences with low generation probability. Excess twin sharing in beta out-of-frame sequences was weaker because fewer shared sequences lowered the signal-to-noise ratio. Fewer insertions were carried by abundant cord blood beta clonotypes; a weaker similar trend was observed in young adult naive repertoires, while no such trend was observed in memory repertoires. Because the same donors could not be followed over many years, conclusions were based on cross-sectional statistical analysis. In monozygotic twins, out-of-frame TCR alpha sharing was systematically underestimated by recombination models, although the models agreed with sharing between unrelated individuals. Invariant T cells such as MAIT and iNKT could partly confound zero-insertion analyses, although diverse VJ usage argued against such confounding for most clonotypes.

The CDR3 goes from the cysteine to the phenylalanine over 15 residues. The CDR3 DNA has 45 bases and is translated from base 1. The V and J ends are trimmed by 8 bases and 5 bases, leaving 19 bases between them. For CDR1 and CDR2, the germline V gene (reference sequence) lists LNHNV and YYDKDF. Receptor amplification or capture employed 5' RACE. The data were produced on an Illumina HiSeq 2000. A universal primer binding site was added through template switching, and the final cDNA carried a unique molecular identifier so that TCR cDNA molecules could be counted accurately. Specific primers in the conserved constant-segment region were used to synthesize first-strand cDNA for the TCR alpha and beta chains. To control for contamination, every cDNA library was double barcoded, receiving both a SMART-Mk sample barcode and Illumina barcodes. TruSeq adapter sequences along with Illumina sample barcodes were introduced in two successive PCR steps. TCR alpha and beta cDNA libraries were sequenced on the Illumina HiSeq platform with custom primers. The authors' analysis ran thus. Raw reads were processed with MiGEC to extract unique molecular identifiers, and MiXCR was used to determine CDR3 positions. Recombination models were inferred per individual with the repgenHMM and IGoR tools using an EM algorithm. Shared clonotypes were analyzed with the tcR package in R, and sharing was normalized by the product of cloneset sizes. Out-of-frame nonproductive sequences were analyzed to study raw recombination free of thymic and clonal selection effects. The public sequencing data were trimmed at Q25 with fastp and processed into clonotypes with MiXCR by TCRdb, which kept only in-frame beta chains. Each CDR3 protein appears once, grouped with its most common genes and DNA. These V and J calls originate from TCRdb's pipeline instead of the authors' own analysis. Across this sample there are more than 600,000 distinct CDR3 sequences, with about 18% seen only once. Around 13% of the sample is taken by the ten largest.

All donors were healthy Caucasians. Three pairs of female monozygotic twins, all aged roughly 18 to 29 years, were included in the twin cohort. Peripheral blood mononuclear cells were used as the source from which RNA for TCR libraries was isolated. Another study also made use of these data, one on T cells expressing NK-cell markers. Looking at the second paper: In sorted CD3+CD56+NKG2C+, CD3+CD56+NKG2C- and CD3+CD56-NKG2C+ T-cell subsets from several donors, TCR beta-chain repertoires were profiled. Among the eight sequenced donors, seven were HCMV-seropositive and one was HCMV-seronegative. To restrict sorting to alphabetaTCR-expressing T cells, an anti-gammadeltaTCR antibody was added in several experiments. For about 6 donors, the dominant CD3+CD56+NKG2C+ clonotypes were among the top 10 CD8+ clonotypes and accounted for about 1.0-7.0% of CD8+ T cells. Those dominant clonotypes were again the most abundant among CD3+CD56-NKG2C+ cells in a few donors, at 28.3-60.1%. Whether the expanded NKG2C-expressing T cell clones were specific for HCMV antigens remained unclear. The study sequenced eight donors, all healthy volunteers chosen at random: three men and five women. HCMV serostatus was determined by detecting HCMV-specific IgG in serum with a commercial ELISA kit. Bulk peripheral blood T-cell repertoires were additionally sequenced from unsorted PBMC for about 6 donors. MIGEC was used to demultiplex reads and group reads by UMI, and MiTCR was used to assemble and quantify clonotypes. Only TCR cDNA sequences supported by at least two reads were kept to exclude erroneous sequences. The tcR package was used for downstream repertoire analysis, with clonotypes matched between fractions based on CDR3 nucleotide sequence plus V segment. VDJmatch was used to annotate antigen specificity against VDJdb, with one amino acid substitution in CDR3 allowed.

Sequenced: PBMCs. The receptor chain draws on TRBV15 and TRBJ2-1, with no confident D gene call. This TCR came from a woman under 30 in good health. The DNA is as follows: TGTGCCACCCTTAATTCCCCGGGTGCCCACAATGAGCAGTTCTTC. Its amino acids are CATLNSPGAHNEQFF.